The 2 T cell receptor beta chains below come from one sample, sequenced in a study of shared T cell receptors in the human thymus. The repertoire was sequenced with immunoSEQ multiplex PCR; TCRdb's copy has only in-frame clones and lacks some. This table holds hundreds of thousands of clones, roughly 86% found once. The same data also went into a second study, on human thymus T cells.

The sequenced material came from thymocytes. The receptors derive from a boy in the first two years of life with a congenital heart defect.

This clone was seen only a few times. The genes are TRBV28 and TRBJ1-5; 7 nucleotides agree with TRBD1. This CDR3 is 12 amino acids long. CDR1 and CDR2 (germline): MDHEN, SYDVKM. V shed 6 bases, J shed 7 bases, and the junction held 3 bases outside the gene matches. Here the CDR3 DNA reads TGTGCCAGCAGGAGGGGGCAACAGCCCCAGCATTTT. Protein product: CASRRGQQPQHF.

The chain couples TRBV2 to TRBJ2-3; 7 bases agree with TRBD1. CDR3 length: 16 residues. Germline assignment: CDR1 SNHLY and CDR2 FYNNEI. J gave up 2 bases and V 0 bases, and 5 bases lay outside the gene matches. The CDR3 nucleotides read TGTGCCAGCAGTGAAGCAAACAGGGGTCTCACAGATACGCAGTATTTT. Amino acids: CASSEANRGLTDTQYF.